Presented here are 14 T cell receptor beta chains from one specimen sequenced in a study of T cells in Graves' hyperthyroidism and ophthalmopathy. Using RNA transcripts as the source, TCR beta CDR3 regions were amplified. The TCR CDR3 was amplified in a first-round RT-PCR using the HTBI primer set. TCRdb used MiXCR to reprocess the multiplex PCR reads, holding one entry per CDR3 protein. The sample comprises around 400,000 distinct CDR3 sequences, 13% to 15% of which are singletons, and roughly 20% rests with the top ten. The specimen was blood. The receptors were gathered from a woman in her sixties with Graves' ophthalmopathy.

Ten or more counts support this clonotype. The CDR3 sequence is CASSLEGMDNYGYTF. The DNA of the CDR3 is TGTGCCAGCAGCTTAGAGGGAATGGATAACTATGGCTACACCTTC. The chain couples TRBV11-2 to TRBJ1-2; D is unclear. V was shortened by 0 bases and J by 1 base, with 9 bases between the two germline ends. The CDR3 consists of 15 residues. Germline V gene lookup returns CDR1 SGHAT and CDR2 FQNNGV. Full variable domain (outside the CDR3, taken from reference TRBV11-2 and TRBJ1-2): EAGVAQSPRYKIIEKRQSVAFWCNPISGHATLYWYQQILGQGPKLLIQFQNNGVVDDSQLPKDRFSAERLKGVDSTLKIQPAKLEDSAVYLCASSLEGMDNYGYTFGSGTRLTVV.

This clonotype was counted ten times or more. The chain couples TRBV29-1 to TRBJ2-5; 8 bases agree with TRBD1. CDR3 length: 13 residues. J lost 5 bases, V lost 3 bases, and 5 bases had no gene match. Germline-derived CDR1 and CDR2 are SQVTM and ANQGSEA. CDR3 sequence: CSVDTRQGETQYF. CDR3 DNA sequence: TGCAGCGTTGACACGAGACAGGGGGAGACCCAGTACTTC.

There are many counts of this clonotype. The chain has TRBV2 and TRBJ1-2, with a tentative D call TRBD1 (6 bases). This CDR3 comprises 16 residues. Trimming removed 3 bases from V and 2 bases from J, with 16 bases in between. The germline V gene has CDR1 SNHLY and CDR2 FYNNEI. The CDR3 region is CASSDKGAGANYGYTF. Here the CDR3 DNA reads TGTGCCAGCAGTGATAAAGGAGCGGGGGCGAACTATGGCTACACCTTC.

This clonotype was picked up a small number of times. The CDR3 DNA reads TGTGCCAGCAGCTTAACGGTCGATAGCGGGAGGGAATCCGGGGAGCTGTTTTTT. Amino acid sequence: CASSLTVDSGRESGELFF. This chain joins TRBV11-2 and TRBJ2-2, with 11 bases aligning to TRBD2. Germline lookup yields CDR1 SGHAT and CDR2 FQNNGV. CDR3 length: 18 residues. Trimming removed 2 bases from V and 6 bases from J; junction bases left unmatched: 11.

V usage is TRBV6-1 and J usage is TRBJ2-7; the match to TRBD2 covers 8 bases. The CDR3 is made up of 16 amino acids. V lost 0 bases and J lost 5; bases outside the gene matches: 9. Germline CDR1 is MNHNS and CDR2 is SASEGT. The CDR3 spells CASSEAGGYGGDEQYF. Here the CDR3 DNA reads TGTGCCAGCAGTGAAGCGGGGGGGTACGGGGGGGACGAGCAGTACTTC.

Points on this clonotype: No conserved phenylalanine or tryptophan ends this CDR3, so it is likely a read error. V is TRBV7-9 and J is TRBJ2-2; TRBD2 is a possible D gene (7 bases). CDR1 is SEHNR, CDR2 FQNEAQ, per germline (reference sequence). The CDR3 consists of 17 residues. V was shortened by 7 bases and J by 1 base, with 19 bases between the two germline ends. Here the CDR3 DNA reads TGTGCCAGCACCAAAAAAGGGGGGGGAGAGAACACCGGGGAGCTGTTTTAT. Residues: CASTKKGGGENTGELFY.

In this sample, this clonotype turned up a few times. V usage is TRBV6-2 or TRBV6-3 and J usage is TRBJ2-5; D unclear. V gave up 1 base and J gave up 1 base, with 10 bases separating them. The germline V gene encodes CDR1 MNHEY and CDR2 SVGEGT. This CDR3 contains 15 residues. Here the CDR3 reads CASSYFRVGQETQYF. CDR3 coding DNA: TGTGCCAGCAGTTACTTCCGGGTGGGCCAAGAGACCCAGTACTTC.

This clonotype was detected once. The J gene is TRBJ2-1, the V gene TRBV20-1; perhaps TRBD2 as D (5 bases). V dropped 1 base and J dropped 10 bases, with 14 bases sitting between them. Germline V CDR1 and CDR2: DFQATT, SNEGSKA (reference sequence). The CDR3 consists of 13 residues. The CDR3 region has the DNA TGCAGTGCTAGAGTCTCCCCCGGAGGCGAGCAGTTCTTC. It specifies CSARVSPGGEQFF.

This chain joins TRBV15 and TRBJ2-1; a weak D match, TRBD1 (6 bases). The CDR3 is 15 amino acids. Germline lookup yields CDR1 LNHNV and CDR2 YYDKDF (reference sequence). V was pared by 1 base and J by 4 bases, with 11 bases between. This chain's CDR3 is CATSRGGGAYNEQFF. The CDR3 DNA follows: TGTGCCACCAGCAGAGGAGGGGGAGCATACAATGAGCAGTTCTTC. The full variable domain, rest sourced from reference TRBV15 and TRBJ2-1, is DAMVIQNPRYQVTQFGKPVTLSCSQTLNHNVMYWYQQKSSQAPKLLFHYYDKDFNNEADTPDNFQSRRPNTSFCFLDIRSPGLGDTAMYLCATSRGGGAYNEQFFGPGTRLTVL.

This clonotype was recorded many times. This chain joins TRBV2 and TRBJ2-5; TRBD1 aligns across 7 bases. Trimming took 5 bases from V and 5 from J; bases not matched to a gene: 14. Looked up from germline, CDR1 is SNHLY and CDR2 is FYNNEI. CDR3 length equals 16 residues. The CDR3 region has the DNA TGTGCCAGCAGTCACAGGGGCATTCTACTTGGGGAGACCCAGTACTTC. Translated: CASSHRGILLGETQYF.

This clonotype appeared once. The V call is TRBV3-1, the J call TRBJ2-7; the D call may be TRBD1 or TRBD2 (5 bases each). The CDR3 length is 12 residues. V gave up 4 bases and J gave up 7 bases, with 11 bases separating them. CDR1 is LGHDT and CDR2 is YNNKEL in the germline V gene (reference sequence). In nucleotides, the CDR3 is TGTGCCAGCAGCCCCCGGGGACGGGAGCAGTACTTC. Translating it yields CASSPRGREQYF.

The genes are TRBV6-1 and TRBJ2-4, with TRBD1 matching over 9 bases. The V gene's germline CDR1 is MNHNS and CDR2 SASEGT. The ends lost 6 bases at V and 1 base at J; junction bases unmatched: 4. The CDR3 is 15 amino acids. The CDR3 reads CASRGTGMAKNIQYF. CDR3 coding DNA: TGTGCCAGCAGAGGGACAGGGATGGCCAAAAACATTCAGTACTTC.

The sample holds many counts of this clonotype. The chain recombines TRBV29-1 with TRBJ2-3; 16 nucleotides line up with TRBD2. V dropped 3 bases and J dropped 2; count of bases not matched to a gene: 2. Germline V lookup: CDR1 SQVTM, CDR2 ANQGSEA. The CDR3 covers 16 residues. CDR3 nucleotide sequence: TGCAGCGTTGATGGGACTAGCGGGAGGGCCACAGATACGCAGTATTTT. Protein product: CSVDGTSGRATDTQYF.

This clonotype has at least ten counts. The rearrangement uses TRBV11-2 and TRBJ1-2; 9 bases align to TRBD1. CDR1 and CDR2 from the germline V gene are SGHAT and FQNNGV. The junction had 8 bases not matched to a gene; V was cut back by 5 bases and J by 10 bases. This CDR3 is built from 13 residues. This CDR3 is CASSLHRGPLYTF. The CDR3 nucleotides are TGTGCCAGCAGCCTCCACAGGGGGCCTCTCTACACCTTC.